This TCR beta chain comes out of a study of OX40 agonist ivuxolimab in advanced cancers. The wider study: Across the patients, intravenous ivuxolimab was delivered every 2 weeks at 0.01 to 10 mg/kg.

Data came from immunoSEQ multiplex PCR; TCRdb stores just in-frame clones and leaves some out. The table records about 22,000 clones, approximately 84% of them present only once. The CDR3 runs to 15 residues. V shed 0 bases and J shed 0 bases, with 8 bases lying between them. The V gene's germline CDR1 is MNHEY and CDR2 SVGAGI. This clonotype originated in an adult with an advanced solid tumor such as melanoma, head and neck, liver or kidney cancer. The genes are TRBV6-5 and TRBJ1-1; D remains unclear. The source was CD4+ or CD8+ T cells sorted from blood, collected in a trial of the OX40 agonist ivuxolimab. CDR3 amino acids: CASSYSRVMNTEAFF. In DNA, the CDR3 is TGTGCCAGCAGTTACTCGAGGGTGATGAACACTGAAGCTTTCTTT.